This T cell receptor beta chain was sequenced in a study of T-cell memory formation after mild COVID-19. TCRdb passed the 5' RACE reads through MiXCR, listing each CDR3 protein once. The repertoire holds about 430,000 distinct CDR3 sequences, with roughly 18% as singletons. The CDR3 sequence is 13 residues long. The germline V and J ends were trimmed by 3 bases and 5 bases, with 10 bases remaining between them. Germline CDR1 reads SGHTA; CDR2 reads FQGTGA. This clonotype appeared a few times. The sequenced sample was PBMCs or a T cell subset sorted from them (not recorded which). The rearrangement uses TRBV7-3 and TRBJ1-1; D gene ambiguous. This sequence was found in a man younger than 30 who had mild COVID-19 (a few samples of this study predate the infection). Cell type and time point are not known. The CDR3 coding sequence is TGTGCCAGCAGCTTTGGTGTCGGGACTGAAGCTTTCTTT. Amino acids: CASSFGVGTEAFF. Full variable domain (remainder filled in from reference TRBV7-3 and TRBJ1-1): GAGVSQTPSNKVTEKGKYVELRCDPISGHTALYWYRQSLGQGPEFLIYFQGTGAADDSGLPNDRFFAVRPEGSVSTLKIQRTERGDSAVYLCASSFGVGTEAFFGQGTRLTVV.